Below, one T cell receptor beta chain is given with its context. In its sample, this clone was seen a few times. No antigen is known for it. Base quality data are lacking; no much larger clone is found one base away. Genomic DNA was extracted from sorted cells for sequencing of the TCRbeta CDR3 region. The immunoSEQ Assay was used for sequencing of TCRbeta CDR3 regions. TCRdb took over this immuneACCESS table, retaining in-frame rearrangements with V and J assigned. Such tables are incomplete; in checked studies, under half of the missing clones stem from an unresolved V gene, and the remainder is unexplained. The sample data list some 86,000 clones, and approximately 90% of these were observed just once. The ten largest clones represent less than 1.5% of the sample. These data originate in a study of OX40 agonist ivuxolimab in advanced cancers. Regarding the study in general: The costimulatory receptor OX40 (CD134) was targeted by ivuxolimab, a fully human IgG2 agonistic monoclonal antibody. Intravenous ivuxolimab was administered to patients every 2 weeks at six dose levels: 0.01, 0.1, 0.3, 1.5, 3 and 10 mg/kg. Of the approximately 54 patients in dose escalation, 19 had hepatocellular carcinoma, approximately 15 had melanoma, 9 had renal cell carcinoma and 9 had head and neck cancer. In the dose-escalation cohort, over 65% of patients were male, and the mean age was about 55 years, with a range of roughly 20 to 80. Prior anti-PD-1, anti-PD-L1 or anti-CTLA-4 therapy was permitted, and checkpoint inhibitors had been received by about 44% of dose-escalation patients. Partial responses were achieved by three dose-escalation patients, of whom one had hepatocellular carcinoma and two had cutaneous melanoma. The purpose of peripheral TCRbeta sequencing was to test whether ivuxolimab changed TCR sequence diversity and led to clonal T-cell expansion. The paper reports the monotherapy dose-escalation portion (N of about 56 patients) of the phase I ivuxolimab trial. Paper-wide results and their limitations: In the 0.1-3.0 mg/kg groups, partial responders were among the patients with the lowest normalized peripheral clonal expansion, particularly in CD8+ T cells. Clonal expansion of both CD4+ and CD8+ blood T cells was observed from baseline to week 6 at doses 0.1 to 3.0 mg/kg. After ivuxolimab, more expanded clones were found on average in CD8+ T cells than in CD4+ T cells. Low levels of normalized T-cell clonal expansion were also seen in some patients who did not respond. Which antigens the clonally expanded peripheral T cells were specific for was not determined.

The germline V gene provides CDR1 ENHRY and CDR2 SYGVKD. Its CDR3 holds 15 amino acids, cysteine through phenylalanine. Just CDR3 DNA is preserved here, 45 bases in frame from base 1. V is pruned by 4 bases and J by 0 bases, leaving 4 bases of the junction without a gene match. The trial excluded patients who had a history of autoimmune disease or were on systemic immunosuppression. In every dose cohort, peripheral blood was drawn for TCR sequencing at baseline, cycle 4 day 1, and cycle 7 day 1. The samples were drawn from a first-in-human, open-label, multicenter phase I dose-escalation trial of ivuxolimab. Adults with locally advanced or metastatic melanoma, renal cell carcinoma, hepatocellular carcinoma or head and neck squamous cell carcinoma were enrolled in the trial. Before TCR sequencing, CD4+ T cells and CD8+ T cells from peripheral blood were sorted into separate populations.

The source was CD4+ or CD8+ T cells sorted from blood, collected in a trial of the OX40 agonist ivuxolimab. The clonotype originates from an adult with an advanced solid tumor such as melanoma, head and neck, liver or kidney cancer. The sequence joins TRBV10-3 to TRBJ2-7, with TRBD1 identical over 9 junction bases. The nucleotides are TGTGCCATCAGTGGTGGGACAGGGCCCTCCTACGAGCAGTACTTC. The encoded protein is CAISGGTGPSYEQYF.